These 8 T cell receptor beta chains came from one sample sequenced in a study of PD-1 blockade in mismatch repair-deficient tumors. The data were produced by immunoSEQ multiplex PCR, yet TCRdb's version contains in-frame clones alone and is incomplete. The sample has tens of thousands of clones, over 75% seen once. Specimen: peripheral blood, collected 12 weeks after starting pembrolizumab. The receptors originated from an adult with mismatch repair-deficient cancer.

The V call is TRBV7-3, the J call TRBJ2-7; 9 bases map to TRBD1. Germline trimming cut 5 bases from V and 2 bases from J; bases unmatched to any gene: 4. The CDR3 length is 14 residues. Per the germline V gene, CDR1 is SGHTA and CDR2 is FQGTGA. The CDR3 loop reads CASSQNRGPYEQYF. For the CDR3, the DNA is TGTGCCAGCAGCCAAAACAGGGGGCCCTACGAGCAGTACTTC.

The sample holds one count of this clone. The rearrangement links TRBV7-9 to TRBJ1-5, with D uncertain. The V gene's germline CDR1 is SEHNR and CDR2 FQNEAQ (reference sequence). V was trimmed by 6 bases and J by 0 bases, leaving 6 bases between them. This CDR3 region has 13 residues. The CDR3 sequence is CASSYSSNQPQHF. The CDR3 DNA is TGTGCCAGCAGTTACAGTAGCAATCAGCCCCAGCATTTT.

This chain links TRBV9 with TRBJ2-3; maybe TRBD2 (6 bases). This CDR3 is built from 15 residues. Trimming left V 0 bases short and J 1 base short, with 9 bases between. Germline CDR1 and CDR2: SGDLS and YYNGEE. The CDR3 DNA reads as TGTGCCAGCAGCGTAGTGGGCGGGGGCACAGATACGCAGTATTTT. Protein: CASSVVGGGTDTQYF.

The chain links TRBV19 to TRBJ2-3, with 7 bases fitting TRBD1. Germline CDR1 is LNHDA and CDR2 is SQIVND (reference sequence). The CDR3 loop spans 14 amino acids. With 9 bases clipped from V and 2 bases from J, the junction kept 8 bases outside the gene matches. The CDR3 bases are TGTGCCAGCACCCGGGACAGTCACACAGATACGCAGTATTTT. It encodes CASTRDSHTDTQYF. Based on the CDR3 plus reference TRBV19 and TRBJ2-3, the full variable domain is DGGITQSPKYLFRKEGQNVTLSCEQNLNHDAMYWYRQDPGQGLRLIYYSQIVNDFQKGDIAEGYSVSREKKESFPLTVTSAQKNPTAFYLCASTRDSHTDTQYFGPGTRLTVL.

The V gene is TRBV5-1, the J gene TRBJ1-3; maybe TRBD1 (6 bases). From germline, CDR1 is SGHRS and CDR2 YFSETQ. This CDR3 is built from 15 residues. V lost 3 bases and J 0 bases, leaving 10 bases between the germline ends. CDR3 amino acids: CASSSGQISGNTIYF. CDR3 DNA sequence: TGCGCCAGCAGCTCCGGACAGATCTCTGGAAACACCATATATTTT.

This chain uses TRBV11-3 with TRBJ2-5; 8 nucleotides align to TRBD1. The J call may be faulty, since TRBJ2-7 better matches the DNA end. Germline CDR1 and CDR2: SGHNT and YENEEA. The CDR3 runs to 15 residues. The CDR3 DNA reads TGTGCCAGCAGCTCCAGACAGGGGATGTCGTACGAGCAGTACTTC. Its protein is CASSSRQGMSYEQYF.

The chain carries TRBV5-1 and TRBJ2-1, with 9 positions matching TRBD2. Looked up from germline, CDR1 is SGHRS and CDR2 is YFSETQ. J lost 2 bases, V lost 2 bases, and 2 bases had no gene match. CDR3 length equals 15 residues. The CDR3 DNA reads TGCGCCAGCAGCTTACCTAGCGGGACCTACAATGAGCAGTTCTTC. This codes for CASSLPSGTYNEQFF.

The J gene is TRBJ2-7, the V gene TRBV11-2; maybe TRBD2 (6 bases). Germline V gene data show CDR1 as SGHAT and CDR2 as FQNNGV. The CDR3 loop spans 14 amino acids. Trimming removed 5 bases from V and 3 bases from J, with 14 bases in between. This CDR3 reads CASSAGTFLYEQYF. In DNA, the CDR3 is TGTGCCAGCAGCGCCGGGACTTTTCTCTACGAGCAGTACTTC.